The 28 T cell receptor beta chains below all came from one sample that was sequenced in a study of identical twins. From the 5' RACE reads, TCRdb called clonotypes with MiXCR, one entry per CDR3 protein. This sample has 200,000 to 300,000 distinct CDR3 sequences, with 9.5% to 15% found just once. These records were also assigned to another study, of yellow fever vaccine responses in identical twins.

Sequencing was done on a sample of memory (CD45RO+) T cells sorted from blood. Source of these receptors: a woman aged 18-29 years in good health.

The chain uses TRBV4-3 and TRBJ2-7, with TRBD1 matching 10 bases. The CDR3 has 16 residues. The V and J ends lost 0 bases and 5 bases, in that order; junction bases with no gene match: 7. CDR1 and CDR2 (germline): LGHNA, YSLEER. CDR3 sequence (DNA): TGCGCCAGCAGCCAAGAGGCGGGACAGGGGCGACACGAGCAGTACTTC. Its translation is CASSQEAGQGRHEQYF.

Ten or more counts support this clonotype. The V and J genes are TRBV6-1 and TRBJ1-1, with a tentative D call TRBD1 (5 bases). The CDR3 is made up of 13 amino acids. Germline V gene data show CDR1 as MNHNS and CDR2 as SASEGT. V lost 9 bases and J 8 bases, leaving 19 bases between the germline ends. The CDR3 DNA sequence: TGTGCCAGTACGAAACCCGGGACTCTGGAAGCTTTCTTT. Protein sequence: CASTKPGTLEAFF.

This clonotype was detected only a few times. The J gene is TRBJ2-1, the V gene TRBV19; D call uncertain. The ends were cut back, 3 bases at V and 6 bases at J, with 6 bases in the middle. The CDR3 is made up of 12 amino acids. Germline lookup yields CDR1 LNHDA and CDR2 SQIVND (reference sequence). In DNA, the CDR3 is TGTGCCAGTAGTATTAGCCTCAATGAGCAGTTCTTC. This translates into CASSISLNEQFF.

This clonotype has only a few counts. CDR3 protein: CASSPIPGQGQYF. CDR3 sequence (DNA): TGTGCCAGCAGCCCCATTCCGGGACAGGGACAGTACTTC. The genes are TRBV7-9 and TRBJ2-7, with TRBD1 matching 9 bases. V dropped 5 bases and J dropped 10; count of bases not matched to a gene: 9. This CDR3 is 13 amino acids long. Germline V gene data show CDR1 as SEHNR and CDR2 as FQNEAQ (reference sequence).

The J gene is TRBJ1-5, the V gene TRBV14; D gene uncertain. CDR1 and CDR2 (germline): SGHDN, FVKESK. The V and J ends lost 9 bases and 0 bases respectively, with 12 bases between them. The CDR3 extends over 14 amino acids. In DNA form, the CDR3 reads TGTGCCAGGATGGACGGTCATAGCAATCAGCCCCAGCATTTT. It codes for CARMDGHSNQPQHF.

This clonotype has a handful of counts. The chain carries TRBV4-1 and TRBJ2-5; 9 bases map to TRBD1. V dropped 1 base and J dropped 2; count of bases not matched to a gene: 11. Germline CDR1 reads MGHRA; CDR2 reads YSYEKL. The CDR3 loop spans 18 amino acids. CDR3 loop: CASSQVSAGTGSQETQYF. The CDR3 nucleotides read TGCGCCAGCAGCCAAGTTTCGGCTGGGACAGGGAGTCAAGAGACCCAGTACTTC.

The J gene is TRBJ2-7, the V gene TRBV18, with D perhaps matching TRBD2 (7 bases). Germline V gives CDR1 KGHSH, CDR2 LQKENI. Between the trimmed V and J ends, which lost 2 bases and 2 bases, there was a span of 13 bases. This CDR3 is 15 amino acids long. The CDR3 reads CASSPGRGQTYEQYF. In DNA, the CDR3 is TGTGCCAGCTCACCAGGGCGGGGGCAGACCTACGAGCAGTACTTC.

Remarks on this clonotype: Given a much more abundant clone one base away, this may be a read error. The chain recombines TRBV20-1 with TRBJ2-5; TRBD2 matches at 7 bases. The CDR3 spans 18 residues. CDR1 and CDR2 from the germline V gene are DFQATT and SNEGSKA (reference sequence). CDR3 residues: CCARQMGAGLKSTETQYF. The CDR3 coding sequence is TGCTGTGCTCGCCAAATGGGAGCGGGACTTAAGAGTACGGAGACCCAGTACTTC.

The chain combines TRBV7-2 with TRBJ1-1; D possibly corresponds to TRBD1 (6 bases). The CDR3 totals 15 residues. Germline V gene sequence: CDR1 SGHTA, CDR2 FQGNSA. Trimming took off 2 bases at V and 6 bases at J, with 16 bases between the two ends. The CDR3 DNA is TGTGCCAGCAGCTTAAGTGGGGGGGCGTTCGCTGAAGCTTTCTTT. Its protein is CASSLSGGAFAEAFF.

The J gene is TRBJ2-1, the V gene TRBV14; no clear D. Trimming removed 4 bases from V and 4 bases from J, with 20 bases in between. The CDR3 totals 17 residues. The germline V gene has CDR1 SGHDN and CDR2 FVKESK. In nucleotides, the CDR3 is TGTGCCAGCAGCCCTTACCGGAGTCTCCTGCGATACAATGAGCAGTTCTTC. Its translation: CASSPYRSLLRYNEQFF.

This clonotype appeared a few times. J is TRBJ2-1 and V is TRBV12-3 or TRBV12-4, with 10 bases that match TRBD2. The length of the CDR3 is 15 residues. After removal of 6 bases from V and 5 bases from J, the junction contained 7 bases not matched to a gene. CDR3 sequence: CASSLAGAPHNEQFF. Written as DNA, the CDR3 is TGTGCCAGCAGCCTAGCGGGAGCTCCGCACAATGAGCAGTTCTTC.

The chain employs TRBV12-3 or TRBV12-4 and TRBJ2-1, with 13 bases identical to TRBD2. The CDR3 loop spans 17 amino acids. V shed 6 bases and J 2 bases; nucleotides not matched to a gene: 7. CDR3: CASSPGTSGTPYNEQFF. The CDR3, as DNA: TGTGCCAGCAGCCCCGGGACTAGCGGGACGCCCTACAATGAGCAGTTCTTC.

V is TRBV6-1 and J is TRBJ2-1; no reliable D call. Trimming left V 4 bases short and J 10 bases short, with 14 bases between. The germline V gene encodes CDR1 MNHNS and CDR2 SASEGT. The CDR3 covers 13 residues. CDR3: CASSAKASGEQFF. The CDR3 coding sequence is TGTGCCAGCAGTGCTAAGGCTAGTGGGGAGCAGTTCTTC.

This chain connects TRBV5-1 to TRBJ2-7, with 8 bases identical to TRBD2. Germline V gives CDR1 SGHRS, CDR2 YFSETQ. The V gene end was trimmed by 0 bases and the J gene end by 5 bases; junction bases not matched to a gene: 10. The CDR3 spans 16 residues. The CDR3 is CASSLASSGSLHEQYF. The CDR3 coding sequence is TGCGCCAGCAGCTTGGCATCCAGCGGGAGTTTGCACGAGCAGTACTTC.

This clonotype was found many times. The chain links TRBV12-3 or TRBV12-4 to TRBJ1-1; TRBD1 agrees at 7 bases. The CDR3 length is 16 residues. With V trimmed by 5 bases and J by 4 bases, 13 bases remained unmatched. This CDR3 is CASSDRDLRIGTEAFF. CDR3 sequence (DNA): TGTGCCAGCAGTGACAGGGATCTCCGAATAGGCACTGAAGCTTTCTTT.

J is TRBJ2-7 and V is TRBV5-1; D perhaps matches TRBD2 (5 bases). The CDR3 has 14 amino acids. V lost 1 base to trimming and J lost 3 bases, with 11 bases between them. Germline V gene lookup returns CDR1 SGHRS and CDR2 YFSETQ. Here the CDR3 DNA reads TGCGCCAGCAGCTTGTCCGGAGAGGGCTACGAGCAGTACTTC. Translating it yields CASSLSGEGYEQYF.

This clonotype has only a few counts. The rearrangement uses TRBV24-1 and TRBJ1-5, with D uncertain. Germline V gene lookup returns CDR1 KGHDR and CDR2 SFDVKD. This CDR3 is 14 amino acids long. Trimming took off 5 bases at V and 4 bases at J, with 11 bases between the two ends. The CDR3 is CATSGPRSNQPQHF. CDR3 bases: TGTGCCACCAGTGGGCCCCGGAGTAATCAGCCCCAGCATTTT.

This clonotype was found a few times. The chain joins TRBV6-1 to TRBJ1-5; D is perhaps TRBD1 (5 bases). In germline, CDR1 is MNHNS, CDR2 SASEGT. The CDR3 contains 15 residues. V was pared by 6 bases and J by 2 bases, with 14 bases between. The CDR3 here is CASSRLSGGNQPQHF. CDR3 nucleotide sequence: TGTGCCAGCAGCCGGCTGTCGGGGGGCAATCAGCCCCAGCATTTT.

This clonotype was observed at least ten times. Here the CDR3 reads CSARIPLTGGLVYGYTF. In DNA form, the CDR3 reads TGCAGTGCTAGAATCCCCCTGACAGGGGGCTTGGTCTATGGCTACACCTTC. The genes are TRBV20-1 and TRBJ1-2; the match to TRBD1 covers 10 bases. The CDR3 loop spans 17 amino acids. Germline-derived CDR1 and CDR2 are DFQATT and SNEGSKA (reference sequence). The V and J ends lost 2 bases and 4 bases, in that order; junction bases with no gene match: 13.

This clonotype was detected many times. V and J are TRBV6-1 and TRBJ1-1; D might be TRBD1 (5 bases). The germline V and J ends were trimmed by 3 bases and 8 bases, with 10 bases remaining between them. The germline gives CDR1 MNHNS, CDR2 SASEGT. This CDR3 has 12 amino acids. The CDR3 nucleotides read TGTGCCAGCAGTGACAGGGTCGGCGAAGCTTTCTTT. This sequence encodes CASSDRVGEAFF.

There are many counts of this clonotype. The chain employs TRBV24-1 and TRBJ2-1; D gene ambiguous. V lost 5 bases and J lost 0, with 7 bases in between. Germline V gene data show CDR1 as KGHDR and CDR2 as SFDVKD. This CDR3 contains 14 residues. The CDR3 nucleotides are TGTGCCACCAGTGCCCTGAGCTCCTACAATGAGCAGTTCTTC. Its translation: CATSALSSYNEQFF.

This clonotype was seen only a few times. This chain joins TRBV7-2 and TRBJ1-1; no clear D gene. Trimming removed 3 bases at V and 4 bases at J, with 12 bases between. The germline V gene encodes CDR1 SGHTA and CDR2 FQGNSA. The CDR3 totals 14 residues. CDR3 DNA sequence: TGTGCCAGCAGCTTGTGGGGAACTGGCACTGAAGCTTTCTTT. It codes for CASSLWGTGTEAFF.

In DNA form, the CDR3 reads TGTGCCAGCAGCTCTACTAGGACAGGGTACAATGAGCAGTTCTTC. This gives the protein CASSSTRTGYNEQFF. V and J are TRBV5-6 and TRBJ2-1; TRBD1 aligns across 8 bases. CDR1 is SGHDT and CDR2 is YYEEEE in the germline V gene. J was trimmed by 4 bases and V by 3 bases; bases with no gene match: 6. The CDR3 spans 15 residues.

This clonotype has at least ten counts. This chain connects TRBV7-2 to TRBJ2-1, with D possibly TRBD2 on 6 matching bases. Trimming removed 4 bases from V and 5 bases from J, with 12 bases in between. CDR3 size: 14 residues. Germline V gene sequence: CDR1 SGHTA, CDR2 FQGNSA. This chain's CDR3 is CASSSSETNNEQFF. The CDR3 coding sequence is TGTGCCAGCAGCTCTAGCGAGACCAACAATGAGCAGTTCTTC.

The rearrangement joins TRBV7-9 to TRBJ2-7; possibly TRBD2 for D (5 bases). V was trimmed by 5 bases and J by 3 bases, leaving 14 bases between them. CDR1 is SEHNR, CDR2 FQNEAQ, per germline (reference sequence). The length of the CDR3 is 14 residues. Written as DNA, the CDR3 is TGTGCCAGCAGCCCAGCGGTGTTATACTACGAGCAGTACTTC. It specifies CASSPAVLYYEQYF.

This clonotype came up many times. The chain uses TRBV5-1 and TRBJ2-3; 8 bases agree with TRBD1. This CDR3 is 17 amino acids long. Per germline, CDR1 SGHRS and CDR2 YFSETQ. V lost 7 bases to trimming and J lost 2 bases; unmatched junction nucleotides: 15. CDR3 nucleotides: TGCGCCAGCGCTCCTGGCGGACAGGGAATAATCACAGATACGCAGTATTTT. Its translation: CASAPGGQGIITDTQYF.

The chain joins TRBV4-3 to TRBJ2-1, with D perhaps TRBD2 (5 bases). CDR3 length: 16 residues. V was clipped by 4 bases and J by 6 bases, with 19 bases between them. In germline, CDR1 is LGHNA, CDR2 YSLEER. Here the CDR3 DNA reads TGCGCCAGCAGCCGCCCGGGCGCAGGACTTATCAATGAGCAGTTCTTC. Translation: CASSRPGAGLINEQFF.

This clonotype was observed many times. The CDR3 loop is CASSLEGGRTTDTQYF. Here the CDR3 DNA reads TGTGCCAGCAGCCTAGAGGGGGGGCGGACCACAGATACGCAGTATTTT. The chain is built from TRBV12-3 or TRBV12-4 and TRBJ2-3; TRBD2 is a possible D gene (7 bases). There are 16 residues in the CDR3. The germline V and J ends were trimmed by 6 bases and 2 bases, with 18 bases remaining between them.